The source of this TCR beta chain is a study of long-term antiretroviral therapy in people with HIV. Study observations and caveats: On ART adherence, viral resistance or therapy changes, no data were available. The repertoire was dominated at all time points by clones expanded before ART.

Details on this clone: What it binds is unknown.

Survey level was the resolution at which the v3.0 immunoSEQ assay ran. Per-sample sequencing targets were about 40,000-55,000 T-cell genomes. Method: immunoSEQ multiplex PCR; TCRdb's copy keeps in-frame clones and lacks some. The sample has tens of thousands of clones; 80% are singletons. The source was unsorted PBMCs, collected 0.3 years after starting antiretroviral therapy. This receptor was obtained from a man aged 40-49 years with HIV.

The CDR3 nucleotides are TGTGCCAGCAGTGACCGGGTCTTTAGCAATCAGCCCCAGCATTTT. Translated, it gives CASSDRVFSNQPQHF. V and J are TRBV6-1 and TRBJ1-5, with unresolved D. The CDR3 is 15 amino acids. Trimming cost V 3 bases and J 0 bases, with 9 bases left between them. Germline assignment: CDR1 MNHNS and CDR2 SASEGT.